Listed here is a single TCR beta chain. The antigen remains unidentified. With 1 base clipped from V and 4 bases from J, the junction kept 7 bases outside the gene matches. The CDR3 consists of 16 residues. Germline values: CDR1 SGHAT, CDR2 FQNNGV. The sample originates from a study of shared clonotypes between healthy human individuals. Whole-study context: Plates per donor: three CD4 naive, three CD4 memory, two CD8 naive, one CD8 memory.

The method was immunoSEQ multiplex PCR; TCRdb's version includes in-frame clones alone and lacks a portion of them. The table records 1,100,000 or so clones, 75% to 80% of them present only once. Study-level findings and limits: Across a handful of donors, naive CD4 shared around 5%, naive CD8 3% to 3.5%, memory CD4 approximately 2.5%, memory CD8 0.35% to 0.5%.

Free of recent acute infections or vaccinations, the donors were healthy HIV-negative adults. Material for sequencing was memory CD4+ T cells from PBMCs. Regarding subset: CD45RA-negative fraction. The clonotype originates from a man younger than 35 in good health. Some clones in this sample may be carry-over from other donors' samples. The J gene is TRBJ1-3, the V gene TRBV11-2; 7 bases match TRBD1. The CDR3, as DNA: TGTGCCAGCAGCTTAGGTAGGGGGCGCGGAGGAAACACCATATATTTT. This gives the protein CASSLGRGRGGNTIYF.